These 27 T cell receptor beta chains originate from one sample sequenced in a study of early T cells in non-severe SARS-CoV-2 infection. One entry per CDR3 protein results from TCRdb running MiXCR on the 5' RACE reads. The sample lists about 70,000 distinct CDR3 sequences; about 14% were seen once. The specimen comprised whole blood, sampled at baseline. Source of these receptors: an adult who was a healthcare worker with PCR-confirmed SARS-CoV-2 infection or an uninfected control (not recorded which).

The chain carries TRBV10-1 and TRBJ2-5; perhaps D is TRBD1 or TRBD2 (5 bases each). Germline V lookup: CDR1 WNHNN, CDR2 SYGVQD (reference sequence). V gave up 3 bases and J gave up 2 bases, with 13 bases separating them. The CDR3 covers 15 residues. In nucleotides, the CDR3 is TGCGCCAGCAGTGACAGGGACCCTCGACAAGAGACCCAGTACTTC. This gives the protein CASSDRDPRQETQYF.

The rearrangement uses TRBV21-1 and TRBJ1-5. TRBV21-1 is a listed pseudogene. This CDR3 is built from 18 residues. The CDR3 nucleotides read TGTGCCAGCAGCAAAGCAAGGGCGGAATTCTATAGCAATCAGCCCCAGCATTTT. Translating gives CASSKARAEFYSNQPQHF.

CDR3: CSAPGTGLGTEAFF. CDR3 nucleotide sequence: TGCAGTGCTCCCGGGACAGGGTTGGGCACTGAAGCTTTCTTT. The chain combines TRBV20-1 with TRBJ1-1; 9 nucleotides agree with TRBD1. J gave up 4 bases and V 5 bases, and 8 bases lay outside the gene matches. The CDR3 runs 14 residues. Germline assignment: CDR1 DFQATT and CDR2 SNEGSKA (reference sequence).

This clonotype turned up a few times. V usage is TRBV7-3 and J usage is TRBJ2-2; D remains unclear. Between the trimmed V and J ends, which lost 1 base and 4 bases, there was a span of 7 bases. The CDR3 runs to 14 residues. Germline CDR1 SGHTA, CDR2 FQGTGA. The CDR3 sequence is CASSLSSATGELFF. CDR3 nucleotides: TGTGCCAGCAGCTTAAGTTCCGCCACCGGGGAGCTGTTTTTT.

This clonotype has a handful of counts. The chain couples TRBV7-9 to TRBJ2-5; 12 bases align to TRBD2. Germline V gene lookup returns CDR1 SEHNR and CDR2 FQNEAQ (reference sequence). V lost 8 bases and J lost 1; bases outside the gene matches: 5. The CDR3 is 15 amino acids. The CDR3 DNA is TGTGCCAGCCAACCTAGCGGGAGGGCCCAAGAGACCCAGTACTTC. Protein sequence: CASQPSGRAQETQYF.

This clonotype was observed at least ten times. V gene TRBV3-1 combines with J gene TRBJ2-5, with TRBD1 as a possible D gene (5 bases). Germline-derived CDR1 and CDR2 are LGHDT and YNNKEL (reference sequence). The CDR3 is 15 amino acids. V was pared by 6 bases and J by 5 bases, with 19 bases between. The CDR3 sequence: CASSLGAGLFETQYF. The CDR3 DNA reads TGTGCCAGCAGTCTAGGGGCAGGTCTGTTCGAGACCCAGTACTTC.

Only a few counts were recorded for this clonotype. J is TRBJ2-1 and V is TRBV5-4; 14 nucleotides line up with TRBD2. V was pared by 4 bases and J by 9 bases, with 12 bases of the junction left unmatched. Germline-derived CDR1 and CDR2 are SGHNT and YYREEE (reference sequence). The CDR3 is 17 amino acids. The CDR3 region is CASSQRLAGGTGSEQFF. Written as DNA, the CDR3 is TGTGCCAGCAGCCAACGACTAGCGGGAGGGACGGGCAGTGAGCAGTTCTTC. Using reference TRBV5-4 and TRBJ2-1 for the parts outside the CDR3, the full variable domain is ETGVTQSPTHLIKTRGQQVTLRCSSQSGHNTVSWYQQALGQGPQFIFQYYREEENGRGNFPPRFSGLQFPNYSSELNVNALELDDSALYLCASSQRLAGGTGSEQFFGPGTRLTVL.

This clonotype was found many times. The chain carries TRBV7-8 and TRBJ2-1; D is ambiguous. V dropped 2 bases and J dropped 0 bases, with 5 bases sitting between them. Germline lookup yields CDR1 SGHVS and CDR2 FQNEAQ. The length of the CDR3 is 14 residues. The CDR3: CASSLFSSYNEQFF. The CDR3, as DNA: TGTGCCAGCAGCTTATTCAGCTCCTACAATGAGCAGTTCTTC.

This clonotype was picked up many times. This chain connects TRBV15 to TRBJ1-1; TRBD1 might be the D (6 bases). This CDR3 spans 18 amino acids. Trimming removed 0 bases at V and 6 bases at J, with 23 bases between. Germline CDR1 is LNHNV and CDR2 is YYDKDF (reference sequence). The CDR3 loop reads CATSRDLGQTGITPEAFF. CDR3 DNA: TGTGCCACCAGCAGAGATTTGGGCCAAACAGGGATTACACCTGAAGCTTTCTTT.

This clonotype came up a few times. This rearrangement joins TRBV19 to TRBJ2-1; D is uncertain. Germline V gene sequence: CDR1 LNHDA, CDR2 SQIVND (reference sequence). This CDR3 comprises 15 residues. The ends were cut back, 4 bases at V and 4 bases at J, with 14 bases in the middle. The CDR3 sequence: CASSTSGVGYNEQFF. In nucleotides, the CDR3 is TGTGCCAGTAGTACTTCCGGTGTTGGGTACAATGAGCAGTTCTTC.

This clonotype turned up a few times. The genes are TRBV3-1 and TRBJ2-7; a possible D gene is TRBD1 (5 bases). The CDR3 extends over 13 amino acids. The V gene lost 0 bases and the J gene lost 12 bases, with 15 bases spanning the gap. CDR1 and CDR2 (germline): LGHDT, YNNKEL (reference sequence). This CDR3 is CASSQDSARERYF. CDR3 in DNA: TGTGCCAGCAGCCAAGATTCCGCCAGGGAAAGGTACTTC.

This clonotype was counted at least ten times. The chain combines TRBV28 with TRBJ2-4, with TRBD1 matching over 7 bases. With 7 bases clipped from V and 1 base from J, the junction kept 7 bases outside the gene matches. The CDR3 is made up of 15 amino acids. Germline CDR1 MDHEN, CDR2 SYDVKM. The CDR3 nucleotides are TGTGCCAGCACCGGACAGGAAGGGGCCAAAAACATTCAGTACTTC. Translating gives CASTGQEGAKNIQYF.

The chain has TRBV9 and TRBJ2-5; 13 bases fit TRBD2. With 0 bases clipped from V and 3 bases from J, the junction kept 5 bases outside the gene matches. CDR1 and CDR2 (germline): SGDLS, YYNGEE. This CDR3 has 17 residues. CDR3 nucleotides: TGTGCCAGCAGCGTAGACCCCGGACTAGCGGGGGAAGAGACCCAGTACTTC. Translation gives CASSVDPGLAGEETQYF.

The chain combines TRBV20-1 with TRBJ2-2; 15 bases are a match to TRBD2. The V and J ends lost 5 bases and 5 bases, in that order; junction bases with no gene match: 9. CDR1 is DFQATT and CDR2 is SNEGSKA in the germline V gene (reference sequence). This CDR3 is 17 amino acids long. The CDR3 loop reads CSARSSGLAGGTGELFF. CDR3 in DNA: TGCAGTGCTCGGTCCTCCGGACTAGCGGGAGGGACCGGGGAGCTGTTTTTT.

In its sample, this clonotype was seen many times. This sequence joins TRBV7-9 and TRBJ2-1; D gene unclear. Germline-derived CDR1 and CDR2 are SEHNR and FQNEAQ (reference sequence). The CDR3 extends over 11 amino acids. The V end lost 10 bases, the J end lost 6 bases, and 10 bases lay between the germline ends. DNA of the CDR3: TGTGCCACGACCAACGGCAATGAGCAGTTCTTC. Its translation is CATTNGNEQFF.

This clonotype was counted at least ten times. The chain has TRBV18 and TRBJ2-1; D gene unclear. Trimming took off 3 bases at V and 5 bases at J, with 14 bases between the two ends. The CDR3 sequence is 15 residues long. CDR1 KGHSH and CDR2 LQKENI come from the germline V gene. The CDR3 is CASSPPTIRNNEQFF. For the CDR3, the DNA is TGTGCCAGCTCACCCCCTACGATCAGAAACAATGAGCAGTTCTTC.

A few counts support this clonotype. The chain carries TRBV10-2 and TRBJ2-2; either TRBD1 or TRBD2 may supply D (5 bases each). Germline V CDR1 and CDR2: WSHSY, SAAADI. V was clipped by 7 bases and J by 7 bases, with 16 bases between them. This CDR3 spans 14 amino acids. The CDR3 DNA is TGCGCCAGCACCCCACTAGGGGCAGACGGGGAGCTGTTTTTT. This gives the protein CASTPLGADGELFF.

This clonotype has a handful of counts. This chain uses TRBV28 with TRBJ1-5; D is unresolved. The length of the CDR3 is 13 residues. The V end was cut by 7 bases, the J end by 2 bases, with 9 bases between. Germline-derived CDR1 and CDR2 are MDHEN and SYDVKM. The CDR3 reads CASNLYGNQPQHF. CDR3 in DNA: TGTGCCAGCAACTTGTATGGCAATCAGCCCCAGCATTTT.

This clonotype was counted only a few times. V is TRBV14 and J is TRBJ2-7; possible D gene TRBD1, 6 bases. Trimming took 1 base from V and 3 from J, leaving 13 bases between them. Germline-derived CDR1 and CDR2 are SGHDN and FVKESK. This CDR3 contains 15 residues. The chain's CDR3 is CASSQGQGPYYEQYF. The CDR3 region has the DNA TGTGCCAGCAGCCAAGGCCAGGGGCCTTACTACGAGCAGTACTTC.

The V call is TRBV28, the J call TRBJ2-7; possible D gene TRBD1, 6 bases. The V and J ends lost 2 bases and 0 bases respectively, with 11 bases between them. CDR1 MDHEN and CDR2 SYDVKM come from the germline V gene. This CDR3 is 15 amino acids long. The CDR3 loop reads CASSLKGVSSYEQYF. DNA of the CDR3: TGTGCCAGCAGTTTAAAGGGGGTGAGCTCCTACGAGCAGTACTTC.

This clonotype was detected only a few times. The CDR3 protein is CSARDRGLTREQFF. CDR3 bases: TGCAGTGCTAGAGATAGGGGTCTTACTAGAGAGCAGTTCTTC. The chain couples TRBV20-1 to TRBJ2-1; D possibly matches TRBD1 or TRBD2 (5 bases each). CDR1 is DFQATT and CDR2 is SNEGSKA in the germline V gene (reference sequence). The CDR3 contains 14 residues. V lost 0 bases to trimming and J lost 10 bases, with 16 bases between them.

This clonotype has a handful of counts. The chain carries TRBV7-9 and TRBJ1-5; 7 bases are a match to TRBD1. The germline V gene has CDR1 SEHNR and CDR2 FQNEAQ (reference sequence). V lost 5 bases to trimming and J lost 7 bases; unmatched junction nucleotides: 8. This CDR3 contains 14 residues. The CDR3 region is CASSQQGGPQPQHF. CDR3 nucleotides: TGTGCCAGCAGCCAGCAGGGGGGCCCGCAGCCCCAGCATTTT.

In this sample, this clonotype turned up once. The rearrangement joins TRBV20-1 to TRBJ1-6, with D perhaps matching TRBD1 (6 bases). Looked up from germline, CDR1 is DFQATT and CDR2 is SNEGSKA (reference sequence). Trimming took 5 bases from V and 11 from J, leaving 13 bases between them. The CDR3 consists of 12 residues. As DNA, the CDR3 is TGCAGTGCTCCCCCACAGGGTGCACCCCTCCACTTT. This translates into CSAPPQGAPLHF.

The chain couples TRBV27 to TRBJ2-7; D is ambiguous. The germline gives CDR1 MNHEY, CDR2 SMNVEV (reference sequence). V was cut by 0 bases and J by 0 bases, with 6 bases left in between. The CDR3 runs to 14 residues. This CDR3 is CASSLSPSSYEQYF. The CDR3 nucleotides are TGTGCCAGCAGTTTATCGCCTAGCTCCTACGAGCAGTACTTC.

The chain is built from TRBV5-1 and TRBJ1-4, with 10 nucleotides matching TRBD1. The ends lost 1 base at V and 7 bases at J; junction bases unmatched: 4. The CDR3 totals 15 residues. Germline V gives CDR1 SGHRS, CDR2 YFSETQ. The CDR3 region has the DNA TGCGCCAGCAGCTTGCAGACAGGGGGCGGTGAAAAACTGTTTTTT. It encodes CASSLQTGGGEKLFF.

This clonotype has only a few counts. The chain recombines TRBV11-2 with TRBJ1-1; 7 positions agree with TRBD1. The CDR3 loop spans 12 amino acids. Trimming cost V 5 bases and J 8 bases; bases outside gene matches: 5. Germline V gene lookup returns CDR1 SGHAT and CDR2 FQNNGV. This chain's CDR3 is CASSLDREEAFF. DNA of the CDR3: TGTGCCAGCAGCCTCGACAGGGAGGAAGCTTTCTTT. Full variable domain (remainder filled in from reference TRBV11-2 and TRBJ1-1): EAGVAQSPRYKIIEKRQSVAFWCNPISGHATLYWYQQILGQGPKLLIQFQNNGVVDDSQLPKDRFSAERLKGVDSTLKIQPAKLEDSAVYLCASSLDREEAFFGQGTRLTVV.

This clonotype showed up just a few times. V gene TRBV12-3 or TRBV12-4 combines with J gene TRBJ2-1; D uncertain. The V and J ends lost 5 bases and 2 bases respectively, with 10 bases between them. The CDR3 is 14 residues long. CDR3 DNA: TGTGCCAGCAGTCCGATGGCCCCCTACAATGAGCAGTTCTTC. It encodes CASSPMAPYNEQFF.